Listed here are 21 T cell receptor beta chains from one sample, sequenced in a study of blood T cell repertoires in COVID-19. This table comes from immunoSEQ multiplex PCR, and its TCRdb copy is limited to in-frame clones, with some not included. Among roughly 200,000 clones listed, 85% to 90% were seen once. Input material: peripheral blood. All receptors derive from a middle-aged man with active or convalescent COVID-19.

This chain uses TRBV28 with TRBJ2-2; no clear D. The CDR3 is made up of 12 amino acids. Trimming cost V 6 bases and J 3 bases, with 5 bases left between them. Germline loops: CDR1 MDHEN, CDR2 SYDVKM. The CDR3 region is CASSGDTGELFF. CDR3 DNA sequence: TGTGCCAGCAGCGGAGACACCGGGGAGCTGTTTTTT.

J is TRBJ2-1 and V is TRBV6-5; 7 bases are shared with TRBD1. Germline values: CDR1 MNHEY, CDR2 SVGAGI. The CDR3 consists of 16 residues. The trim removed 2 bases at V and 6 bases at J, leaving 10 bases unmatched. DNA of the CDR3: TGTGCCAGCAGTTACCCTAGCACAGGGGCGAGCAATGAGCAGTTCTTC. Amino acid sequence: CASSYPSTGASNEQFF.

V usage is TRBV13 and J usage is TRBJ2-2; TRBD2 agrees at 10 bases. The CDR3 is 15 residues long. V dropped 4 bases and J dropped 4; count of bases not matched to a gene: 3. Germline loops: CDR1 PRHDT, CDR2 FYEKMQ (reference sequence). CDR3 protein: CASSSSGGATGELFF. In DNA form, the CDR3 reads TGTGCCAGCAGCTCGAGCGGGGGGGCCACCGGGGAGCTGTTTTTT.

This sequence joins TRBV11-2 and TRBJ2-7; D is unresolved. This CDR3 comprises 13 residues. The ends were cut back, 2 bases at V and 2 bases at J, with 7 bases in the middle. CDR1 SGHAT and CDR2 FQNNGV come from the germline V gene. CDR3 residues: CASSLQLAYEQYF. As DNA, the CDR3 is TGTGCCAGCAGCTTACAGCTAGCCTACGAGCAGTACTTC.

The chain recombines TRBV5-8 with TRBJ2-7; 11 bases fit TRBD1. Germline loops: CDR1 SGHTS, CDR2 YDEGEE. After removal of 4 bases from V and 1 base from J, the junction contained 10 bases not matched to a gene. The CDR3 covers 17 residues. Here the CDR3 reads CASSVWGQGVKSYEQYF. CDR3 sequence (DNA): TGTGCCAGCAGCGTATGGGGACAGGGGGTGAAGTCCTACGAGCAGTACTTC.

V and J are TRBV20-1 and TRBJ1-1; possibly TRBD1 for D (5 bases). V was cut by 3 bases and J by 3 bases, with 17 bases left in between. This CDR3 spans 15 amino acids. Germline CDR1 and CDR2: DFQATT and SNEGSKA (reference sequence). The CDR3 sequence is CSASKGGAKDTEAFF. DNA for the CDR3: TGCAGTGCTAGTAAGGGTGGGGCGAAGGACACTGAAGCTTTCTTT.

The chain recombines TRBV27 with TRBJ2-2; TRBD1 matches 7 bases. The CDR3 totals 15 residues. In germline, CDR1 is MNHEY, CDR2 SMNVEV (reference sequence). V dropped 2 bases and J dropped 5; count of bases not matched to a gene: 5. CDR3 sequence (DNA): TGTGCCAGCAGTTTAAGTACAGGGGCGACCGGGGAGCTGTTTTTT. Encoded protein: CASSLSTGATGELFF.

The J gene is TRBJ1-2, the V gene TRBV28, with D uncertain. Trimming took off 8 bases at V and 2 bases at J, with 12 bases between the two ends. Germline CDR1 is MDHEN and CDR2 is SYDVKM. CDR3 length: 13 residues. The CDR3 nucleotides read TGTGCCAGCGCCCGAGGGAGAAACTATGGCTACACCTTC. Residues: CASARGRNYGYTF.

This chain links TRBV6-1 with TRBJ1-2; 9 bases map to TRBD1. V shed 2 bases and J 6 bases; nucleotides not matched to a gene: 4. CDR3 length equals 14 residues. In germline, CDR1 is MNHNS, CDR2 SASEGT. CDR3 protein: CASSEPGQGDGYTF. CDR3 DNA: TGTGCCAGCAGTGAACCGGGACAGGGAGATGGCTACACCTTC.

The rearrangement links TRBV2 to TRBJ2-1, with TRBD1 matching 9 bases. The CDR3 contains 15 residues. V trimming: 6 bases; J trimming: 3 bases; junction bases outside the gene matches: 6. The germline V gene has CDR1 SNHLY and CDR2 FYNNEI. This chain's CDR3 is CASSAGQGIYNEQFF. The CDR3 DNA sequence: TGTGCCAGCAGCGCGGGACAGGGAATCTACAATGAGCAGTTCTTC.

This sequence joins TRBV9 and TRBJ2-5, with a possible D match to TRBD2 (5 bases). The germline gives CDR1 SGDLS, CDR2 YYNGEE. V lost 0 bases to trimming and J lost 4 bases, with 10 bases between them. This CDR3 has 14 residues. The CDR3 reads CASSVGVGVETQYF. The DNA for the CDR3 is TGTGCCAGCAGCGTAGGGGTCGGGGTAGAGACCCAGTACTTC.

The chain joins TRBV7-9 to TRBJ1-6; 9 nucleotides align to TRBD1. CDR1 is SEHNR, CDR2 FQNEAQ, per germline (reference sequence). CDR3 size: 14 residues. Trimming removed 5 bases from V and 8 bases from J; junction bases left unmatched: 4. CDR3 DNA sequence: TGTGCCAGCAGCCGTAGGACAGGGGATTCACCCCTCCACTTT. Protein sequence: CASSRRTGDSPLHF.

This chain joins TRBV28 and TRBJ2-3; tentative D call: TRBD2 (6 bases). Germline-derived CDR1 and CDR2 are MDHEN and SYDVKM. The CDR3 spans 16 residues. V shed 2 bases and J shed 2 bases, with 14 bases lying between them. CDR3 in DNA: TGTGCCAGCAGTTTAGTCGGGGACTTCTACACAGATACGCAGTATTTT. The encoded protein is CASSLVGDFYTDTQYF.

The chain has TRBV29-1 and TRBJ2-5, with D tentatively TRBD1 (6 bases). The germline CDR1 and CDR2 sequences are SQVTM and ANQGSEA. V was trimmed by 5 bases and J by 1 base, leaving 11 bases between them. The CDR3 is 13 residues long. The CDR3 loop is CSVLGQIQETQYF. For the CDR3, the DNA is TGCAGCGTTCTCGGACAGATCCAAGAGACCCAGTACTTC.

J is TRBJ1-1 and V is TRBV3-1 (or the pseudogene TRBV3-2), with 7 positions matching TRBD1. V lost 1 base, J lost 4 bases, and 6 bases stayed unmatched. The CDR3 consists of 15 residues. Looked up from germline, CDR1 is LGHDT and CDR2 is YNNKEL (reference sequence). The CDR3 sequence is CASSQGGGLGTEAFF. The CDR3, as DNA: TGTGCCAGCAGCCAAGGAGGGGGCTTGGGCACTGAAGCTTTCTTT.

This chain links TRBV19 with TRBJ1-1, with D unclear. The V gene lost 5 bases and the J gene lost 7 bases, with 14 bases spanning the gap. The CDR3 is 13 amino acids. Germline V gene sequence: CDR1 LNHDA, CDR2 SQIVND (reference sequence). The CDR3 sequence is CASSETVSYEAFF. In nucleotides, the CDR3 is TGTGCCAGTAGTGAAACCGTGAGTTATGAAGCTTTCTTT.

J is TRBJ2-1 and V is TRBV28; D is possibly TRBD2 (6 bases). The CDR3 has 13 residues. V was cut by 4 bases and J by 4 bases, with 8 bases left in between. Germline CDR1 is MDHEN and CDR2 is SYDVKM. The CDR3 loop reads CASSSGTYNEQFF. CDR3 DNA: TGTGCCAGCAGTTCTGGGACTTACAATGAGCAGTTCTTC. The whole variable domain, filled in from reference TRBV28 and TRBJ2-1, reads DVKVTQSSRYLVKRTGEKVFLECVQDMDHENMFWYRQDPGLGLRLIYFSYDVKMKEKGDIPEGYSVSREKKERFSLILESASTNQTSMYLCASSSGTYNEQFFGPGTRLTVL.

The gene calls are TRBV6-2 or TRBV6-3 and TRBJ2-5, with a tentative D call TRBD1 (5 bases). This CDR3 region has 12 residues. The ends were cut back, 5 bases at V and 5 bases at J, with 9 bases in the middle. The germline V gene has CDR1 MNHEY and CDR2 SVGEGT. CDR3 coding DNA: TGTGCCAGCAGTCCGACAGAGGAGACCCAGTACTTC. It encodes CASSPTEETQYF.

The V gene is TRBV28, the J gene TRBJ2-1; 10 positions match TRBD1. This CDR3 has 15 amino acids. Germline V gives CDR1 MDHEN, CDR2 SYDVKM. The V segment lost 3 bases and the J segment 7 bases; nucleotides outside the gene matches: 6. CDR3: CASSLTGGVRNEQFF. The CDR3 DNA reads TGTGCCAGCAGTTTGACAGGGGGCGTGAGGAATGAGCAGTTCTTC.

This CDR3 reads CASSDATGGWETQYF. CDR3 bases: TGTGCCAGCAGTGATGCGACAGGGGGCTGGGAGACCCAGTACTTC. This chain uses TRBV6-1 with TRBJ2-5, with 10 bases matching TRBD1. The V segment lost 3 bases and the J segment 5 bases; nucleotides outside the gene matches: 6. CDR3 length equals 15 residues. Germline V lookup: CDR1 MNHNS, CDR2 SASEGT.

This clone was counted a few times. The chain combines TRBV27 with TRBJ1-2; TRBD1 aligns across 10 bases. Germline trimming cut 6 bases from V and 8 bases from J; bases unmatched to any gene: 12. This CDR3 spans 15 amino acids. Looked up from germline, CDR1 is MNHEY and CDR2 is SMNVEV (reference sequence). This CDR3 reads CASRLRGQGWRGYTF. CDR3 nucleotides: TGTGCCAGCAGACTGCGGGGACAGGGGTGGCGAGGCTACACCTTC.